This T cell receptor (beta chain) was profiled in a study of T cell changes during pregnancy in multiple sclerosis. The CDR3 covers 15 residues. Germline trimming cut 3 bases from V and 6 bases from J; bases unmatched to any gene: 8. From germline, CDR1 is SGDLS and CDR2 YYNGEE. Sequenced by immunoSEQ multiplex PCR; TCRdb stores in-frame clones only, minus some. Of about 42,000 clones listed, roughly 84% are singletons. Source: CD4+ T cells from peripheral blood mononuclear cells, taken before pregnancy. This clonotype was obtained from a female donor with multiple sclerosis, enrolled in a pregnancy study. The V and J genes are TRBV9 and TRBJ1-5; TRBD1 matches 8 bases. Here the CDR3 reads CASSASGQGSQPQHF. The CDR3 nucleotides read TGTGCCAGCAGCGCCTCCGGACAGGGTAGTCAGCCCCAGCATTTT. Full variable domain (rest looked up from reference TRBV9 and TRBJ1-5): DSGVTQTPKHLITATGQRVTLRCSPRSGDLSVYWYQQSLDQGLQFLIQYYNGEERAKGNILERFSAQQFPDLHSELNLSSLELGDSALYFCASSASGQGSQPQHFGDGTRLSIL.